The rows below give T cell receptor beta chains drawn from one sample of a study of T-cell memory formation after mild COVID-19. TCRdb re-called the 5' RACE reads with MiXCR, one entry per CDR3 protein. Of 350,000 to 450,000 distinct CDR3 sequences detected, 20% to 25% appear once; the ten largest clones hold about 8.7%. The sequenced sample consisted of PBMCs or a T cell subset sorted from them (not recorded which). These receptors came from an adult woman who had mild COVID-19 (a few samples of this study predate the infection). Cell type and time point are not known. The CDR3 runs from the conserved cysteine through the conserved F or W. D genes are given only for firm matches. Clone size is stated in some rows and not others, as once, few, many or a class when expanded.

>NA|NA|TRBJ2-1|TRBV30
TGTGCCTGGAGTGGAAACCCCGGGAACGGGGGCCCCCTCACCTACAATGAGCAGTTCTTC
CAWSGNPGNGGPLTYNEQFF
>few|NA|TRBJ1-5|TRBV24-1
TGTGCCACCAGTGATGCCGGTTTGGGGTTAGTTCCCCAGCATTTT
CATSDAGLGLVPQHF
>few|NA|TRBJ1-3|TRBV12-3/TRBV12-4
TGTGCCAGCAGTTTGCCCACTGGAAACACCATATATTTT
CASSLPTGNTIYF
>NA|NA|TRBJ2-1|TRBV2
TGTGCCAGCCATCGACAAACGGGCTACAATGAGCAGTTCTTC
CASHRQTGYNEQFF
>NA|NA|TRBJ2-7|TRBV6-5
TGTGCCGGTGAGAGACGGGACACCTCCTACGAGCAGTACTTC
CAGERRDTSYEQYF
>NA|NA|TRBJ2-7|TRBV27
TGTGCCAGCATATCAAATGACCGCTACGAGCAGTACTTC
CASISNDRYEQYF
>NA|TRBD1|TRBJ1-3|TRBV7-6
TGTGCCAGCAGCTTAGGCCCCAGGGGGAACTCTGGAAACACCATATATTTT
CASSLGPRGNSGNTIYF
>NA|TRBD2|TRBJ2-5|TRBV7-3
TGTGCCAGCAGTACTAGCGGGAGCGAAGAGACCCAGTACTTC
CASSTSGSEETQYF
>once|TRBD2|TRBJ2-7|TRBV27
TGTGCCAGCAGGAGGAAGCGGGAGGGGTCCTACGAGCAGTACTTC
CASRRKREGSYEQYF
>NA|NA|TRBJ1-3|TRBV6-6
TGTGCCAGCAGTTACGATGCGGGGCTAGGAAACACCATATATTTT
CASSYDAGLGNTIYF
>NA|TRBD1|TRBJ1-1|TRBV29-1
TGCAGCGTCGGACAGGGGCCAGGTACTGAAGCTTTCTTT
CSVGQGPGTEAFF
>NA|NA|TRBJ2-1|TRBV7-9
TGTGCCAGCAGCCTGGGACCCTCGAGGAATGAGCAGTTCTTC
CASSLGPSRNEQFF
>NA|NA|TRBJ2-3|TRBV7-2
TGTGCCAGCAGCCGCCAGCCCGGCACAGATACGCAGTATTTT
CASSRQPGTDTQYF
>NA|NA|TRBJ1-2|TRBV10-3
TGTGCCATCAGTGACAACACAGTCGATGGCTACACCTTC
CAISDNTVDGYTF
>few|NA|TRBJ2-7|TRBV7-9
TGTGCCAGCAGCTCCAAGGACAGCTACGAGCAGTACTTC
CASSSKDSYEQYF
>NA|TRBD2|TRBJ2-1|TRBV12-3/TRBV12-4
TGTGCCAGCAGTAGCGGGGGGGCCTTCTACAATGAGCAGTTCTTC
CASSSGGAFYNEQFF